This TCR beta chain is from a study of technical replicates of blood from several donors. The protocol was immunoSEQ multiplex PCR, while the TCRdb copy is restricted to in-frame clones and leaves out a portion. The sample yields 65,000 to 70,000 clones, roughly 88% seen once. The sequencing sample was made of PBMCs. The clonotype was recovered from a human donor in good health. Some clones in this sample may be carry-over from other donors' samples.

CDR3 residues: CASSPFESWEAFF. The CDR3 DNA follows: TGTGCCAGCAGCCCGTTCGAGTCATGGGAGGCTTTCTTT. The V and J genes are TRBV7-9 and TRBJ1-1; D remains ambiguous. Germline values: CDR1 SEHNR, CDR2 FQNEAQ (reference sequence). V dropped 5 bases and J dropped 11 bases, with 18 bases sitting between them. The CDR3 spans 13 residues. Complete variable domain (other parts from reference TRBV7-9 and TRBJ1-1): DTGVSQNPRHKITKRGQNVTFRCDPISEHNRLYWYRQTLGQGPEFLTYFQNEAQLEKSRLLSDRFSAERPKGSFSTLEIQRTEQGDSAMYLCASSPFESWEAFFGQGTRLTVV.